This TCR beta chain was captured by sequencing in a study of T cell responses to AZD1222 COVID-19 vaccine. Germline CDR1 and CDR2: MNHNS and SASEGT. The CDR3 sequence is 13 residues long. Here immunoSEQ multiplex PCR was the method, and the copy in TCRdb shows in-frame clones only, minus some. The table has around 160,000 clones, 90% to 95% seen once. About this clone itself: The germline gene is not matched at one end of the junction; a read error may be the cause.

The V gene is TRBV6-1, the J gene TRBJ2-1; D unresolved. The material sequenced was peripheral blood, taken on day 0 of MenACWY control vaccination. The clonotype originates from an adult in good health. This CDR3 reads CASSEGLGREQFF. As DNA, the CDR3 is TGTGCCAGCAGCGAAGGGCTGGGTCGGGAGCAGTTCTTC.